A single sample is the source of the 24 T cell receptor beta chains below, sequenced in a study of shared clonotypes between healthy human individuals. Assay: immunoSEQ multiplex PCR; the TCRdb copy retains only in-frame clones and omits some. This table has 950,000 to 1,300,000 clones, under 80% appearing once. The sequenced sample was memory CD4+ T cells sorted from blood. The subset denotes: CD45RA-negative fraction. The receptors stem from a man younger than 30 in good health.

The rearrangement uses TRBV28 and TRBJ2-3; tentatively, D is TRBD2 (7 bases). The CDR3 has 15 amino acids. Germline V gene lookup returns CDR1 MDHEN and CDR2 SYDVKM. V was pared by 3 bases and J by 4 bases, with 14 bases between. The CDR3 nucleotides read TGTGCCAGCAGTTTCGGGGGGCGAGGCTCAGATACGCAGTATTTT. Residues: CASSFGGRGSDTQYF.

The J gene is TRBJ1-3, the V gene TRBV5-4; D is perhaps TRBD1 (5 bases). Germline V CDR1 and CDR2: SGHNT, YYREEE (reference sequence). Trimming left V 1 base short and J 0 bases short, with 8 bases between. This CDR3 comprises 15 residues. CDR3 DNA: TGTGCCAGCAGCTTGACGGGGACCTCTGGAAACACCATATATTTT. It yields the protein CASSLTGTSGNTIYF.

The chain couples TRBV4-1 to TRBJ1-2, with D possibly matching TRBD1 (6 bases). Trimming pared 6 bases from V and 3 bases from J, leaving 14 bases between. CDR1 and CDR2 (germline): MGHRA, YSYEKL. The CDR3 has 14 amino acids. The CDR3 reads CASSLTEGDYGYTF. CDR3 bases: TGCGCCAGCAGTCTCACGGAGGGGGACTATGGCTACACCTTC.

The chain couples TRBV2 to TRBJ2-3, with 14 bases matching TRBD2. Germline assignment: CDR1 SNHLY and CDR2 FYNNEI. The CDR3 runs 15 residues. V shed 6 bases, J shed 5 bases, and the junction held 4 bases outside the gene matches. CDR3 sequence reads: CASSPGLAGVDTQYF. The CDR3 DNA reads as TGTGCCAGCAGCCCGGGACTAGCGGGAGTAGATACGCAGTATTTT.

The gene calls are TRBV10-3 and TRBJ2-3; 11 nucleotides line up with TRBD2. V lost 3 bases to trimming and J lost 6 bases; unmatched junction nucleotides: 5. The CDR3 contains 15 residues. From germline, CDR1 is ENHRY and CDR2 SYGVKD. The CDR3 region is CAISELLAGADTQYF. The CDR3 region has the DNA TGTGCCATCAGTGAACTACTAGCGGGAGCTGATACGCAGTATTTT.

The V and J genes are TRBV6-6 and TRBJ1-2; D is ambiguous. Germline V lookup: CDR1 MNHNY, CDR2 SVGAGI (reference sequence). This CDR3 region has 14 residues. V was clipped by 8 bases and J by 0 bases, with 13 bases between them. CDR3 nucleotide sequence: TGTGCCAGCCTAGAATTCGGAACTAACTATGGCTACACCTTC. Amino acid sequence: CASLEFGTNYGYTF.

CDR3 DNA sequence: TGTGCCAGCACAATCCGGGGCGTGAGCACCGGGGAGCTGTTTTTT. This codes for CASTIRGVSTGELFF. The chain combines TRBV6-1 with TRBJ2-2; D could derive from TRBD1 or TRBD2 (5 bases each). V was pared by 7 bases and J by 4 bases, with 16 bases between. Germline CDR1 reads MNHNS; CDR2 reads SASEGT. CDR3 length: 15 amino acids.

The genes are TRBV4-3 and TRBJ1-4; TRBD1 agrees at 9 bases. The trim removed 2 bases at V and 5 bases at J, leaving 3 bases unmatched. The germline CDR1 and CDR2 sequences are LGHNA and YSLEER. The CDR3 is 15 residues long. CDR3 loop: CASSQPGQGNEKLFF. DNA for the CDR3: TGCGCCAGCAGCCAACCGGGACAGGGAAATGAAAAACTGTTTTTT.

V usage is TRBV19 and J usage is TRBJ2-2; perhaps TRBD1 as D (5 bases). Looked up from germline, CDR1 is LNHDA and CDR2 is SQIVND (reference sequence). V dropped 1 base and J dropped 6 bases, with 9 bases sitting between them. The CDR3 extends over 14 amino acids. The CDR3 nucleotides are TGTGCCAGTAGTATAGGGGGCATAGCCGGGGAGCTGTTTTTT. The encoded protein is CASSIGGIAGELFF.

The rearrangement joins TRBV29-1 to TRBJ2-3; D unresolved. Trimming took 3 bases from V and 2 from J, leaving 9 bases between them. Germline V gene lookup returns CDR1 SQVTM and CDR2 ANQGSEA. The CDR3 runs 13 residues. CDR3 sequence reads: CSVDYRLTDTQYF. The CDR3 DNA sequence: TGCAGCGTTGACTACAGACTCACAGATACGCAGTATTTT.

This rearrangement joins TRBV29-1 to TRBJ1-5, with 7 bases lining up with TRBD1. Losses at the gene ends were 4 bases for V and 3 bases for J; bases not matched to a gene: 6. Germline V gives CDR1 SQVTM, CDR2 ANQGSEA. CDR3 size: 14 residues. The CDR3 bases are TGCAGCGTTGGCGATACAGGGGTCAATCAGCCCCAGCATTTT. This encodes CSVGDTGVNQPQHF.

This clone showed up just a few times. This chain joins TRBV30 and TRBJ1-2, with D uncertain. Per germline, CDR1 GTSNPN and CDR2 SVGIG (reference sequence). This CDR3 contains 12 residues. V lost 1 base and J 4 bases, leaving 7 bases between the germline ends. The CDR3 sequence: CAWSGTVYGYTF. The DNA for the CDR3 is TGTGCCTGGAGTGGAACAGTCTATGGCTACACCTTC.

The chain links TRBV5-8 to TRBJ2-5, with D possibly being TRBD1 (6 bases). This CDR3 spans 13 amino acids. The germline V gene has CDR1 SGHTS and CDR2 YDEGEE. V gave up 2 bases and J gave up 4 bases, with 9 bases separating them. The CDR3 here is CASSLQGLETQYF. As DNA, the CDR3 is TGTGCCAGCAGCTTACAGGGCCTAGAGACCCAGTACTTC.

The rearrangement uses TRBV2 and TRBJ1-1; no definite D call. Trimming left V 6 bases short and J 0 bases short, with 8 bases between. Per the germline V gene, CDR1 is SNHLY and CDR2 is FYNNEI. The CDR3 contains 13 residues. CDR3 residues: CASSDQMNTEAFF. Written as DNA, the CDR3 is TGTGCCAGCAGCGACCAAATGAACACTGAAGCTTTCTTT.

A note on this clone: This sample also contains other DNA sequences that code for the same CDR3. The rearrangement joins TRBV7-8 to TRBJ1-6; 7 nucleotides match TRBD1. V was clipped by 5 bases and J by 2 bases; unmatched bases: 3. The CDR3 totals 15 residues. Per the germline V gene, CDR1 is SGHVS and CDR2 is FQNEAQ. The CDR3 loop reads CASSPGQTYNSPLHF. In DNA, the CDR3 is TGTGCCAGCAGCCCGGGACAGACCTATAATTCACCCCTCCACTTT.

This clone is a singleton in its sample. CDR3 in amino acids: CASSKGAGANSPLHF. For the CDR3, the DNA is TGTGCCAGCAGTAAGGGGGCAGGGGCGAATTCACCCCTCCACTTT. The chain carries TRBV6-5 and TRBJ1-6; 7 bases match TRBD1. The CDR3 contains 15 residues. V trimming: 5 bases; J trimming: 7 bases; junction bases outside the gene matches: 8. Germline lookup yields CDR1 MNHEY and CDR2 SVGAGI.

J is TRBJ1-5 and V is TRBV28, with 8 bases aligning to TRBD1. Germline trimming cut 7 bases from V and 7 bases from J; bases unmatched to any gene: 9. Germline CDR1 MDHEN, CDR2 SYDVKM. The CDR3 runs to 14 residues. In DNA form, the CDR3 reads TGTGCCAGCACCGACAGGGGTATTATACAGCCCCAGCATTTT. It yields the protein CASTDRGIIQPQHF.

A note on this clone: The sample holds other DNA sequences that translate to the same CDR3. The chain employs TRBV30 and TRBJ2-3; TRBD2 matches 11 bases. After removal of 0 bases from V and 0 bases from J, the junction contained 2 bases not matched to a gene. The CDR3 extends over 16 amino acids. The V gene's germline CDR1 is GTSNPN and CDR2 SVGIG (reference sequence). For the CDR3, the DNA is TGTGCCTGGAGTGTTGGGACTAGCGGAAGCACAGATACGCAGTATTTT. It is translated as CAWSVGTSGSTDTQYF.

The chain employs TRBV10-3 and TRBJ2-7; tentatively, D is TRBD1 or TRBD2 (6 bases each). Germline values: CDR1 ENHRY, CDR2 SYGVKD. There are 14 residues in the CDR3. V was pared by 6 bases and J by 6 bases, with 18 bases between. The CDR3 DNA reads as TGTGCCATCAGCCCCGCCGGTACGGGGGCCGAGCAGTACTTC. It yields the protein CAISPAGTGAEQYF.

V and J are TRBV5-5 and TRBJ1-2, with 7 bases that match TRBD1. The ends lost 0 bases at V and 4 bases at J; junction bases unmatched: 9. Germline V gene data show CDR1 as SGHKS and CDR2 as YYEKEE (reference sequence). The CDR3 is made up of 16 amino acids. The CDR3 loop reads CASSLDGAGQSYGYTF. CDR3 sequence (DNA): TGTGCCAGCAGCTTGGATGGGGCGGGACAGAGCTATGGCTACACCTTC.

This chain connects TRBV4-1 to TRBJ2-7; weak D call: TRBD1 (6 bases). The CDR3 length is 14 residues. The germline V and J ends were trimmed by 6 bases and 6 bases, with 18 bases remaining between them. Germline V gene lookup returns CDR1 MGHRA and CDR2 YSYEKL. In DNA, the CDR3 is TGCGCCAGCAGATCCACATTCAGGGGATTCGAGCAGTACTTC. Translation: CASRSTFRGFEQYF.

V and J are TRBV28 and TRBJ2-1; a weak D match, TRBD2 (6 bases). Trimming removed 6 bases from V and 6 bases from J, with 18 bases in between. The CDR3 runs 15 residues. Per the germline V gene, CDR1 is MDHEN and CDR2 is SYDVKM. The CDR3 loop is CASSPPWDWGNEQFF. DNA for the CDR3: TGTGCCAGCAGCCCTCCCTGGGACTGGGGCAATGAGCAGTTCTTC.

Regarding this clone: A junction boundary mismatches the germline segment, possibly from a read error. The V gene is TRBV6-5, the J gene TRBJ1-2; D call uncertain. Germline V gene data show CDR1 as MNHEY and CDR2 as SVGAGI. The CDR3 runs to 8 residues. CDR3 nucleotides: TGTGCCAGCAGTGACCCGCGTTTC. It translates to CASSDPRF.

The gene calls are TRBV9 and TRBJ2-2; unclear D gene. This CDR3 spans 15 amino acids. With 3 bases removed from V and 0 bases from J, the gap between germline ends came to 9 bases. Germline V gene data show CDR1 as SGDLS and CDR2 as YYNGEE. CDR3 bases: TGTGCCAGCAGCGGACGGACCGCGAACACCGGGGAGCTGTTTTTT. Its translation is CASSGRTANTGELFF.